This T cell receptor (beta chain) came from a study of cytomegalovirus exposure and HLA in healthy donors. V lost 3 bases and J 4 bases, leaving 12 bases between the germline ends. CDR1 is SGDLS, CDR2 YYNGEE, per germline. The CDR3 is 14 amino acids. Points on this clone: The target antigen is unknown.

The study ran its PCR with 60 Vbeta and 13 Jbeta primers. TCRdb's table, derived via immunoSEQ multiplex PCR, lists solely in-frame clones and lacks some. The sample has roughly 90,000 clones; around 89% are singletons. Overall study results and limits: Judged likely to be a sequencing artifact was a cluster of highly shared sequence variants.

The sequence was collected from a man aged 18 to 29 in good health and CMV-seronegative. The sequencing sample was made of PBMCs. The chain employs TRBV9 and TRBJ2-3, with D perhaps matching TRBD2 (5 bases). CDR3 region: CASSEAPSPDTQYF. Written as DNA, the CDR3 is TGTGCCAGCAGCGAAGCCCCTAGCCCAGATACGCAGTATTTT.